One T cell receptor beta chain is described in this entry. Measured with immunoSEQ multiplex PCR; TCRdb has only the in-frame clones, and not every one. The table shows some 150,000 clones, with 65% to 85% occurring only once. This entry comes from a study of cytotoxic CD8 clonotypes in ibrutinib-treated CLL. This CDR3 has 14 amino acids. V shed 1 base and J shed 2 bases, with 9 bases lying between them. Germline CDR1 is KGHSH and CDR2 is LQKENI. V gene TRBV18 combines with J gene TRBJ2-7, with D unresolved. This clonotype originated in a human donor with chronic lymphocytic leukemia. The sample in question was PBMCs, obtained after 36 months of ibrutinib treatment. The CDR3 protein is CASSPQGNTYEQYF. CDR3 bases: TGTGCCAGCTCACCACAGGGCAACACCTACGAGCAGTACTTC.